This T cell receptor (beta chain) was sequenced during a study of cytomegalovirus exposure and HLA in healthy donors. The PCR used 60 Vbeta and 13 Jbeta primers. TCRdb's copy holds only in-frame clones and misses some; the assay was immunoSEQ multiplex PCR. The sample holds approximately 100,000 clones. The CDR3 extends over 17 amino acids. Germline V lookup: CDR1 LNHDA, CDR2 SQIVND (reference sequence). The V gene lost 5 bases and the J gene lost 0 bases, with 20 bases spanning the gap. The TCR originated in a man aged 45-65 years in good health and CMV-seronegative. The rearrangement joins TRBV19 to TRBJ2-7, with D possibly being TRBD1 (6 bases). What was sequenced was PBMCs. Here the CDR3 DNA reads TGTGCCAGTAGTCCAAAACGCTCCAGGGGAAGCTCCTACGAGCAGTACTTC. Translated: CASSPKRSRGSSYEQYF.